Each of the 6 T cell receptor beta chains below was sequenced from the same sample in a study of beta chain features in type 1 diabetes. General observations from the study: Moderate but significant shortening of TCRB CDR3s was recorded in all four CD4+ subsets from Type 1 diabetes patients.

As every portion of the isolated RNA was reverse transcribed, the sequencing read expressed TCRB transcripts. Method: immunoSEQ multiplex PCR; TCRdb's copy keeps in-frame clones and lacks some. The sample holds 200,000 to 300,000 clones, 11% seen once. Antigens of these TCRs are unknown. The sequenced material came from naive CD4+ T cells from blood. These receptors were obtained from a young man with type 1 diabetes.

J is TRBJ2-3 and V is TRBV5-1; 8 bases are shared with TRBD2. V trimming: 0 bases; J trimming: 6 bases; junction bases outside the gene matches: 6. The germline V gene has CDR1 SGHRS and CDR2 YFSETQ. The CDR3 sequence is 15 residues long. CDR3 sequence: CASSLGGGGSDTQYF. The CDR3 nucleotides read TGCGCCAGCAGCTTGGGAGGCGGGGGGTCTGATACGCAGTATTTT.

In its sample, this clone was seen a few times. V gene TRBV5-1 combines with J gene TRBJ2-5, with 9 bases that match TRBD1. The CDR3 contains 15 residues. V dropped 6 bases and J dropped 0; count of bases not matched to a gene: 6. The germline gives CDR1 SGHRS, CDR2 YFSETQ. Here the CDR3 reads CASMRTGEYQETQYF. CDR3 in DNA: TGCGCCAGCATGAGGACAGGGGAGTACCAAGAGACCCAGTACTTC.

V is TRBV15 and J is TRBJ1-1, with D possibly TRBD1 on 6 matching bases. The germline V and J ends were trimmed by 6 bases and 4 bases, with 18 bases remaining between them. The CDR3 spans 15 residues. The V gene's germline CDR1 is LNHNV and CDR2 YYDKDF (reference sequence). The CDR3 here is CATRLEGTSSTEAFF. The CDR3 DNA is TGTGCCACCAGACTAGAGGGGACATCGAGCACTGAAGCTTTCTTT.

The V gene is TRBV5-6, the J gene TRBJ2-6; possibly TRBD1 for D (5 bases). The CDR3 contains 17 residues. V shed 0 bases and J shed 0 bases, with 10 bases lying between them. The germline gives CDR1 SGHDT, CDR2 YYEEEE. CDR3 sequence: CASSLDQGSSGANVLTF. In DNA, the CDR3 is TGTGCCAGCAGCTTGGACCAGGGCTCCTCTGGGGCCAACGTCCTGACTTTC.

The J gene is TRBJ2-1, the V gene TRBV9; 12 bases match TRBD2. CDR1 and CDR2 from the germline V gene are SGDLS and YYNGEE. V shed 1 base and J 9 bases; nucleotides not matched to a gene: 5. CDR3 length: 15 residues. The CDR3 region has the DNA TGTGCCAGCAGCGTACGGCTAGCGGGGGGGGTTGAGCAGTTCTTC. Translating it yields CASSVRLAGGVEQFF.

V is TRBV5-1 and J is TRBJ2-5, with 15 bases fitting TRBD2. Germline V gene lookup returns CDR1 SGHRS and CDR2 YFSETQ. With 2 bases clipped from V and 2 bases from J, the junction kept 1 base outside the gene matches. CDR3 size: 16 residues. The CDR3 here is CASSFGTSGGQETQYF. The CDR3 nucleotides are TGCGCCAGCAGCTTCGGGACTAGCGGGGGGCAAGAGACCCAGTACTTC.